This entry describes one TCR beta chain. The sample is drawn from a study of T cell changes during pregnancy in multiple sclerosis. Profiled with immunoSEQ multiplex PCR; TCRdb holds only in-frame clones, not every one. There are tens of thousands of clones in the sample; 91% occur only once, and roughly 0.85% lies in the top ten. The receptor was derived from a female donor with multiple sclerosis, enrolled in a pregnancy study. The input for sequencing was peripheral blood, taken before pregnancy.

CDR3 amino acids: CASRQTVFREKLFF. The CDR3 DNA is TGTGCCAGCAGACAGACCGTGTTCAGGGAAAAACTGTTTTTT. V is TRBV5-5 and J is TRBJ1-4; D remains unclear. V lost 5 bases to trimming and J lost 8 bases, with 16 bases between them. The CDR3 covers 14 residues. Germline CDR1 is SGHKS and CDR2 is YYEKEE (reference sequence).